This T cell receptor (beta chain) originates from a study of human T cells and chemical hapten exposure. Background on the study: Upper inner arm skin measuring about 2 cm by about 2 cm received 2% DPC for sensitization. DPC at 0.01% went onto the upper back in patch tests, read at 6 days.

Noted time point: pre-sensitization, week 0. Sample treatment: therapeutic diphenylcyclopropenone sensitization with weekly scalp DPC. The CDR3 contains 12 residues. Between the trimmed V and J ends, which lost 7 bases and 2 bases, there was a span of 10 bases. In germline, CDR1 is SQVTM, CDR2 ANQGSEA. It was the library that attached unique molecular identifiers to individual cDNA molecules. TCRdb re-analysed the RACE reads in MiXCR, keeping a single row per CDR3 protein. Of around 60,000 distinct CDR3 sequences in the sample, approximately 7% were seen once. This clonotype was recorded many times. The receptor comes from a woman in her thirties with alopecia areata. Some clones in this sample may be carry-over from other donors' samples. The V call is TRBV29-1, the J call TRBJ2-3; no reliable D call. The sample here was whole blood, taken in connection with sensitization to the hapten diphenylcyclopropenone (DPC). For the CDR3, the DNA is TGCAGCGCTCACCAATTCACAGATACGCAGTATTTT. This codes for CSAHQFTDTQYF.